These 31 T cell receptor beta chains share one sample of origin, sequenced in a study of cytomegalovirus exposure and HLA in healthy donors. The PCR made use of 60 Vbeta and 13 Jbeta primers. The repertoire was sequenced with immunoSEQ multiplex PCR; TCRdb's copy has only in-frame clones and lacks some. Among about 150,000 clones listed, roughly three quarters were seen once. The sequenced material came from PBMCs. The receptors were sampled from a man aged 30-40 years in good health and CMV-seropositive.

The CDR3 protein is CASSPQGSLNQPQHF. In DNA form, the CDR3 reads TGTGCCAGCTCACCCCAGGGCAGCCTCAATCAGCCCCAGCATTTT. V gene TRBV18 combines with J gene TRBJ1-5; D is perhaps TRBD1 (5 bases). Trimming stripped 3 bases from V and 3 bases from J, with 12 bases between. This CDR3 spans 15 amino acids. Germline CDR1 and CDR2: KGHSH and LQKENI.

The genes are TRBV7-2 and TRBJ2-5; TRBD2 matches 7 bases. This CDR3 spans 16 amino acids. V gave up 1 base and J gave up 1 base; unmatched junction bases: 6. The germline gives CDR1 SGHTA, CDR2 FQGNSA. The CDR3 coding sequence is TGTGCCAGCAGCTTAGTAGCAGCGGGGCTCCAAGAGACCCAGTACTTC. Translation gives CASSLVAAGLQETQYF.

The chain recombines TRBV18 with TRBJ1-6; tentatively, D is TRBD1 (6 bases). Germline CDR1 is KGHSH and CDR2 is LQKENI. Trimming took 3 bases from V and 6 from J, leaving 18 bases between them. This CDR3 is 17 amino acids long. CDR3: CASSPSARGPTNSPLHF. In nucleotides, the CDR3 is TGTGCCAGCTCACCGTCCGCCAGGGGACCCACTAATTCACCCCTCCACTTT.

The gene calls are TRBV27 and TRBJ1-2, with D perhaps matching TRBD1 (6 bases). The V gene's germline CDR1 is MNHEY and CDR2 SMNVEV (reference sequence). The CDR3 is made up of 14 amino acids. V was pared by 4 bases and J by 8 bases, with 17 bases between. CDR3 protein: CASSSGGRTRGYTF. CDR3 DNA sequence: TGTGCCAGCAGTTCGGGGGGCCGTACCAGGGGCTACACCTTC.

The chain links TRBV19 to TRBJ2-3; tentative D call: TRBD1 (6 bases). With 1 base removed from V and 4 bases from J, the gap between germline ends came to 15 bases. The CDR3 loop spans 16 amino acids. Germline values: CDR1 LNHDA, CDR2 SQIVND (reference sequence). This chain's CDR3 is CASSIGGQGVADTQYF. CDR3 nucleotides: TGTGCCAGTAGTATAGGGGGGCAGGGAGTAGCAGATACGCAGTATTTT.

The chain employs TRBV6-5 and TRBJ2-7; 7 positions agree with TRBD1. Trimming cost V 2 bases and J 6 bases; bases outside gene matches: 10. The CDR3 sequence is 15 residues long. Germline assignment: CDR1 MNHEY and CDR2 SVGAGI. The CDR3 nucleotides read TGTGCCAGCAGTTACCTCACAGGGGTTAGAGGCGAGCAGTACTTC. Protein: CASSYLTGVRGEQYF.

The gene calls are TRBV30 and TRBJ2-5; perhaps TRBD1 as D (5 bases). The CDR3 runs to 12 residues. Trimming pared 8 bases from V and 2 bases from J, leaving 12 bases between. Germline CDR1 is GTSNPN and CDR2 is SVGIG (reference sequence). The CDR3 DNA reads as TGTGCCGCAGACAGAGATCAAGAGACCCAGTACTTC. This codes for CAADRDQETQYF. Together with reference TRBV30 and TRBJ2-5, the CDR3 gives the full variable domain: SQTIHQWPATLVQPVGSPLSLECTVEGTSNPNLYWYRQAAGRGLQLLFYSVGIGQISSEVPQNLSASRPQDRQFILSSKKLLLSDSGFYLCAADRDQETQYFGPGTRLLVL.

The V call is TRBV6-1, the J call TRBJ1-2, with TRBD1 as a possible D gene (6 bases). Between the trimmed V and J ends, which lost 4 bases and 0 bases, there was a span of 15 bases. CDR3 length equals 16 residues. Looked up from germline, CDR1 is MNHNS and CDR2 is SASEGT. The CDR3 loop is CASSVQGVLANYGYTF. CDR3 bases: TGTGCCAGCAGTGTACAGGGAGTTTTGGCTAACTATGGCTACACCTTC.

This clone has only a few counts. The chain couples TRBV28 to TRBJ1-1, with 7 bases that match TRBD1. The CDR3 loop spans 14 amino acids. Germline CDR1 MDHEN, CDR2 SYDVKM. The junction had 4 bases not matched to a gene; V was cut back by 2 bases and J by 4 bases. The CDR3, as DNA: TGTGCCAGCAGTTTACCTACAGGGGTCACTGAAGCTTTCTTT. It is translated as CASSLPTGVTEAFF. Full variable domain (outside the CDR3, taken from reference TRBV28 and TRBJ1-1): DVKVTQSSRYLVKRTGEKVFLECVQDMDHENMFWYRQDPGLGLRLIYFSYDVKMKEKGDIPEGYSVSREKKERFSLILESASTNQTSMYLCASSLPTGVTEAFFGQGTRLTVV.

J is TRBJ1-6 and V is TRBV27; 8 bases map to TRBD1. Trimming cost V 6 bases and J 5 bases; bases outside gene matches: 6. This CDR3 has 15 amino acids. Germline V gene lookup returns CDR1 MNHEY and CDR2 SMNVEV (reference sequence). The CDR3 spells CASSFRDRHNSPLHF. The CDR3 DNA reads as TGTGCCAGCAGCTTCCGGGACAGGCATAATTCACCCCTCCACTTT.

This clone was detected once. The chain joins TRBV9 to TRBJ2-7, with 7 bases matching TRBD1. CDR1 is SGDLS, CDR2 YYNGEE, per germline. The CDR3 spans 14 residues. Trimming at V came to 4 bases and at J to 1 base, leaving 5 bases not matched to a gene. CDR3 DNA: TGTGCCAGCAGCCCCCGGGACAGTTCCTACGAGCAGTACTTC. Translating gives CASSPRDSSYEQYF. The full variable domain, completed using reference TRBV9 and TRBJ2-7, is DSGVTQTPKHLITATGQRVTLRCSPRSGDLSVYWYQQSLDQGLQFLIQYYNGEERAKGNILERFSAQQFPDLHSELNLSSLELGDSALYFCASSPRDSSYEQYFGPGTRLTVT.

The rearrangement uses TRBV4-1 and TRBJ1-2; 10 nucleotides align to TRBD1. The CDR3 spans 15 residues. Germline loops: CDR1 MGHRA, CDR2 YSYEKL. The V and J ends lost 6 bases and 8 bases, in that order; junction bases with no gene match: 12. CDR3 loop: CASSSRTTGGIGYTF. The CDR3 DNA is TGCGCCAGCAGTTCTCGAACGACAGGGGGCATCGGCTACACCTTC.

This clone was found once. The chain recombines TRBV11-3 with TRBJ1-1; TRBD1 aligns across 7 bases. V was clipped by 1 base and J by 7 bases; unmatched bases: 9. The CDR3 totals 15 residues. Germline CDR1 is SGHNT and CDR2 is YENEEA. The CDR3 coding sequence is TGTGCCAGCAGCTTAGGTGTGGCAGGGGGGAATGAAGCTTTCTTT. Translating gives CASSLGVAGGNEAFF.

A few counts support this clone. The CDR3 nucleotides read TGTGCCAGTAGTAGCAGGGTTCGGTTATACAATGAGCAGTTCTTC. As protein: CASSSRVRLYNEQFF. The chain is built from TRBV19 and TRBJ2-1, with D perhaps matching TRBD1 (5 bases). CDR3 length equals 15 residues. The germline gives CDR1 LNHDA, CDR2 SQIVND (reference sequence). V lost 4 bases to trimming and J lost 4 bases, with 14 bases between them.

In its sample, this clone was seen once. The J gene is TRBJ1-4, the V gene TRBV10-3; 8 bases agree with TRBD1. With 5 bases clipped from V and 12 bases from J, the junction kept 11 bases outside the gene matches. This CDR3 comprises 14 residues. CDR1 and CDR2 from the germline V gene are ENHRY and SYGVKD. The CDR3 spells CAISSGQGAGELFF. CDR3 nucleotides: TGTGCCATCAGTTCGGGTCAGGGGGCGGGAGAACTGTTTTTT.

V gene TRBV13 combines with J gene TRBJ2-5, with 14 bases matching TRBD2. Germline V lookup: CDR1 PRHDT, CDR2 FYEKMQ (reference sequence). V trimming: 4 bases; J trimming: 2 bases; junction bases outside the gene matches: 6. The CDR3 sequence is 17 residues long. In DNA form, the CDR3 reads TGTGCCAGCAGCTCCGGGACTAGCGGGGGTGCACAAGAGACCCAGTACTTC. Amino acids: CASSSGTSGGAQETQYF.

This chain links TRBV5-5 with TRBJ1-1; 7 bases are shared with TRBD1. This CDR3 is 13 amino acids long. Trimming at V came to 4 bases and at J to 7 bases, leaving 7 bases not matched to a gene. Germline V gene sequence: CDR1 SGHKS, CDR2 YYEKEE (reference sequence). Written as DNA, the CDR3 is TGTGCCAGCAGCGCCCCGGGACAGAGTGAAGCTTTCTTT. Amino acids: CASSAPGQSEAFF.

The rearrangement joins TRBV4-3 to TRBJ2-3; 8 bases align to TRBD1. CDR1 and CDR2 from the germline V gene are LGHNA and YSLEER. J gave up 2 bases and V 4 bases, and 14 bases lay outside the gene matches. The CDR3 loop spans 18 amino acids. CDR3 sequence (DNA): TGCGCCAGCAGCCCTCGTTACATTCGGACAGGGTCCACAGATACGCAGTATTTT. This encodes CASSPRYIRTGSTDTQYF.

The chain couples TRBV18 to TRBJ2-3; TRBD2 might be the D (6 bases). CDR3 length equals 15 residues. Germline loops: CDR1 KGHSH, CDR2 LQKENI. Deletions cut 4 bases from V and 5 bases from J, with 16 bases between. This CDR3 is CASSQDSGLLDTQYF. In DNA, the CDR3 is TGTGCCAGCTCACAGGATAGCGGCCTTCTAGATACGCAGTATTTT.

Notes on this clone: This sample includes further DNA sequences coding for the same CDR3. This chain joins TRBV28 and TRBJ2-7, with a tentative D call TRBD2 (7 bases). The CDR3 loop spans 14 amino acids. Germline CDR1 MDHEN, CDR2 SYDVKM. Trimming pared 5 bases from V and 2 bases from J, leaving 13 bases between. CDR3 sequence (DNA): TGTGCCAGCAGTCTAGGGGGAGGGACCTACGAGCAGTACTTC. This codes for CASSLGGGTYEQYF.

The chain links TRBV21-1 to TRBJ1-1; the table assigns TRBD1, which was not confirmed against the DNA. TRBV21-1 is reported as a pseudogene. The CDR3 loop spans 15 amino acids. CDR3 sequence reads: CASSKNEQGDTEAFF. CDR3 DNA: TGTGCCAGCAGCAAAAACGAACAGGGTGACACTGAAGCTTTCTTT.

The CDR3 DNA follows: TGTGCCATCAGTCACTCGGACAGGCCGGATGGCTACACCTTC. This translates into CAISHSDRPDGYTF. J is TRBJ1-2 and V is TRBV10-3, with 7 bases identical to TRBD1. CDR3 length: 14 amino acids. The V gene end was trimmed by 5 bases and the J gene end by 6 bases; junction bases not matched to a gene: 9. CDR1 is ENHRY and CDR2 is SYGVKD in the germline V gene.

The chain recombines TRBV29-1 with TRBJ2-3; 11 nucleotides align to TRBD2. V shed 6 bases, J shed 7 bases, and the junction held 6 bases outside the gene matches. Germline loops: CDR1 SQVTM, CDR2 ANQGSEA. This CDR3 has 13 amino acids. This CDR3 is CSVGGLADHTQYF. DNA for the CDR3: TGCAGCGTGGGGGGACTAGCGGACCATACGCAGTATTTT.

The chain joins TRBV28 to TRBJ2-7; D uncertain. Trimming took off 6 bases at V and 2 bases at J, with 17 bases between the two ends. This CDR3 has 15 amino acids. Germline loops: CDR1 MDHEN, CDR2 SYDVKM. CDR3 loop: CASSPVRWAPYEQYF. The CDR3 coding sequence is TGTGCCAGCAGCCCAGTCCGTTGGGCCCCCTACGAGCAGTACTTC.

As regards this clone: The sample contains more than one DNA sequence encoding this CDR3. The chain combines TRBV7-3 with TRBJ1-1; D ambiguous. CDR1 SGHTA and CDR2 FQGTGA come from the germline V gene. This CDR3 has 13 amino acids. The V and J ends lost 5 bases and 1 base respectively, with 8 bases between them. DNA of the CDR3: TGTGCCAGCAGCGCACAGAAGAACACTGAAGCTTTCTTT. Translation: CASSAQKNTEAFF.

The V gene is TRBV19, the J gene TRBJ2-1, with 11 positions matching TRBD2. This CDR3 contains 15 residues. Unmatched junction bases numbered 4, after V lost 7 bases and J lost 2 bases. Germline V gives CDR1 LNHDA, CDR2 SQIVND (reference sequence). The DNA for the CDR3 is TGTGCCAGTACCGTGACTAGCGGGGCCTACAATGAGCAGTTCTTC. As protein: CASTVTSGAYNEQFF.

This chain uses TRBV5-1 with TRBJ2-1; 7 bases are shared with TRBD1. The junction had 7 bases not matched to a gene; V was cut back by 6 bases and J by 4 bases. There are 14 residues in the CDR3. Looked up from germline, CDR1 is SGHRS and CDR2 is YFSETQ. The CDR3 DNA is TGCGCCAGCACCCTAGGGGGCGAGTACAATGAGCAGTTCTTC. Its protein is CASTLGGEYNEQFF.

The chain carries TRBV13 and TRBJ2-2; 9 bases are shared with TRBD1. The J segment lost 7 bases and the V segment lost 4 bases, leaving 7 bases of the junction unmatched. The CDR3 is 15 amino acids. The germline V gene has CDR1 PRHDT and CDR2 FYEKMQ (reference sequence). The CDR3 spells CASSSQQGADGELFF. The CDR3 DNA follows: TGTGCCAGCAGCTCCCAACAGGGGGCTGACGGGGAGCTGTTTTTT.

This chain uses TRBV7-6 with TRBJ1-6, with 9 bases matching TRBD1. In germline, CDR1 is SGHVS, CDR2 FNYEAQ. After removal of 5 bases from V and 6 bases from J, the junction contained 5 bases not matched to a gene. The CDR3 length is 15 residues. The CDR3, as DNA: TGTGCCAGCAGCGAACAGGGACAGGGTAATTCACCCCTCCACTTT. Its protein is CASSEQGQGNSPLHF.

This rearrangement joins TRBV7-2 to TRBJ2-7, with 8 bases matching TRBD2. The germline V gene encodes CDR1 SGHTA and CDR2 FQGNSA. The CDR3 length is 16 residues. With 0 bases clipped from V and 5 bases from J, the junction kept 9 bases outside the gene matches. CDR3 region: CASSLARGTRAHEQYF. The CDR3, as DNA: TGTGCCAGCAGCTTAGCGCGGGGGACTAGAGCCCACGAGCAGTACTTC.

This chain uses TRBV5-4 with TRBJ2-1; 8 bases align to TRBD2. This CDR3 comprises 16 residues. Per the germline V gene, CDR1 is SGHNT and CDR2 is YYREEE (reference sequence). The V and J ends lost 0 bases and 2 bases, in that order; junction bases with no gene match: 4. As DNA, the CDR3 is TGTGCCAGCAGCTTGGAGGGACTAGGGACCTACAATGAGCAGTTCTTC. It encodes CASSLEGLGTYNEQFF.